Here is one T cell receptor (beta chain) with its context. The data were produced by immunoSEQ multiplex PCR, yet TCRdb's version contains in-frame clones alone and is incomplete. In the table there are over 150,000 clones, 80% to 90% of which are singletons. The data were obtained in a study of T cell responses to AZD1222 COVID-19 vaccine. The length of the CDR3 is 18 residues. Germline CDR1 is SGDLS and CDR2 is YYNGEE. Losses at the gene ends were 0 bases for V and 6 bases for J; bases not matched to a gene: 10. The origin of this receptor is an adult in good health. This chain joins TRBV9 and TRBJ2-3, with 13 bases aligning to TRBD2. The material was peripheral blood, obtained on day 0 of AZD1222 vaccination. In DNA, the CDR3 is TGTGCCAGCAGCGTAGGCCCCTCCGGACTAGCGGGAGACGATACGCAGTATTTT. Its translation: CASSVGPSGLAGDDTQYF.